This TCR beta chain was observed in a study of blood T cell repertoires in COVID-19. Study information: COVID-19 samples, acute and convalescent, were from the United States, Italy and Spain. PBMCs, B-cell-depleted T cells, or T cells provided the cDNA or gDNA that made up the material.

Recovered participants had two consecutive negative NP/OP PCR tests, healthcare professional clearance, or symptom resolution. The CDR3 contains 15 residues. From germline, CDR1 is SNHLY and CDR2 FYNNEI. The V gene lost 10 bases and the J gene lost 3 bases, with 22 bases spanning the gap. Data came from immunoSEQ multiplex PCR; TCRdb stores just in-frame clones and leaves some out. The data show fewer than 400,000 clones, approximately 85% seen once. What was sequenced was PBMCs or T cells enriched from blood (not recorded which). This TCR was recovered from a young man who had recovered from COVID-19. The chain combines TRBV2 with TRBJ2-7, with D possibly being TRBD2 (7 bases). The DNA of the CDR3 is TGTGCCACCGCGCTCGGGGGCGGGGGAGGCTACGAGCAGTACTTC. This sequence encodes CATALGGGGGYEQYF. Combining the CDR3 with reference TRBV2 and TRBJ2-7 gives the whole variable domain EPEVTQTPSHQVTQMGQEVILRCVPISNHLYFYWYRQILGQKVEFLVSFYNNEISEKSEIFDDQFSVERPDGSNFTLKIRSTKLEDSAMYFCATALGGGGGYEQYFGPGTRLTVT.